A single sample gave rise to the 24 T cell receptor beta chains below, sequenced in a study of blood T cell repertoires in COVID-19. Using immunoSEQ multiplex PCR, the repertoire was profiled, and TCRdb retains in-frame clones only, with some absent. The repertoire holds 120,000 or so clones, around nine tenths seen once, with around 4.9% in the top ten. The material sequenced was peripheral blood. These receptors were obtained from a human donor in a cohort sampled during active COVID-19.

The rearrangement uses TRBV29-1 and TRBJ2-3; 11 nucleotides line up with TRBD1. The germline V gene has CDR1 SQVTM and CDR2 ANQGSEA. J gave up 3 bases and V 8 bases, and 4 bases lay outside the gene matches. The CDR3 spans 13 residues. The CDR3 is CSTGTGGTDTQYF. The CDR3 region has the DNA TGCAGCACTGGGACAGGGGGGACAGATACGCAGTATTTT.

The chain carries TRBV30 and TRBJ1-5; D remains ambiguous. In germline, CDR1 is GTSNPN, CDR2 SVGIG (reference sequence). The CDR3 covers 14 residues. V lost 0 bases, J lost 6 bases, and 12 bases lay in between. Here the CDR3 reads CAWSVPGSGQPQHF. The CDR3 region has the DNA TGTGCCTGGAGTGTACCGGGCAGCGGTCAGCCCCAGCATTTT.

Remarks on this clone: Germline and junction disagree at one end, which may indicate a read error. The chain uses TRBV7-7 and TRBJ2-3; 7 bases map to TRBD1. Germline values: CDR1 SSHAT, CDR2 FNYEAQ (reference sequence). The CDR3 is made up of 18 amino acids. The CDR3 DNA follows: TGTGCTAGCAGCTCCCTCAGAGGGAGAACAGGGGCCACAGATACGCAGTATTTT. Amino acid sequence: CASSSLRGRTGATDTQYF.

The chain is built from TRBV6-5 and TRBJ1-2; perhaps TRBD1 as D (5 bases). CDR1 is MNHEY, CDR2 SVGAGI, per germline. Trimming cost V 6 bases and J 2 bases, with 10 bases left between them. CDR3 length equals 13 residues. This CDR3 is CASRQDSNYGYTF. The CDR3 DNA reads TGTGCCAGCAGACAAGACAGCAACTATGGCTACACCTTC.

This clone was seen just once. V gene TRBV24-1 combines with J gene TRBJ1-2, with 9 bases lining up with TRBD1. This CDR3 comprises 17 residues. Trimming at V came to 2 bases and at J to 3 bases, leaving 9 bases not matched to a gene. The germline gives CDR1 KGHDR, CDR2 SFDVKD. Written as DNA, the CDR3 is TGTGCCACCAGTGATTCGGCCGGGACAGGGTTCTACTATGGCTACACCTTC. It encodes CATSDSAGTGFYYGYTF.

The chain employs TRBV5-1 and TRBJ2-7; 8 bases are shared with TRBD2. Per germline, CDR1 SGHRS and CDR2 YFSETQ. V lost 0 bases to trimming and J lost 4 bases; unmatched junction nucleotides: 6. The CDR3 contains 15 residues. Here the CDR3 reads CASSLEAGVAYEQYF. Here the CDR3 DNA reads TGCGCCAGCAGCTTGGAAGCGGGAGTAGCTTACGAGCAGTACTTC.

The chain has TRBV5-1 and TRBJ2-2; no definite D call. The germline CDR1 and CDR2 sequences are SGHRS and YFSETQ. The CDR3 loop spans 14 amino acids. The germline V and J ends were trimmed by 7 bases and 3 bases, with 13 bases remaining between them. The CDR3 is CASSTQTDTGELFF. The CDR3 DNA follows: TGCGCCAGCTCTACCCAAACGGACACCGGGGAGCTGTTTTTT.

CDR3 amino acids: CASSQGLAAYNEQFF. The CDR3 coding sequence is TGTGCCAGCAGCCAAGGACTAGCGGCGTACAATGAGCAGTTCTTC. The genes are TRBV3-1 (or the pseudogene TRBV3-2) and TRBJ2-1, with 9 positions matching TRBD2. V lost 1 base, J lost 4 bases, and 2 bases stayed unmatched. CDR3 length equals 15 residues. CDR1 LGHDT and CDR2 YNNKEL come from the germline V gene (reference sequence).

Here the CDR3 reads CASSIGLASYEQYF. CDR3 bases: TGTGCCAGCAGCATAGGACTCGCCTCCTACGAGCAGTACTTC. This chain links TRBV14 with TRBJ2-7; a weak D match, TRBD2 (5 bases). Germline lookup yields CDR1 SGHDN and CDR2 FVKESK. Trimming cost V 5 bases and J 0 bases, with 11 bases left between them. The CDR3 length is 14 residues.

The gene calls are TRBV10-2 and TRBJ2-1; 14 bases are shared with TRBD2. The CDR3 consists of 18 residues. Germline V CDR1 and CDR2: WSHSY, SAAADI. V lost 7 bases to trimming and J lost 3 bases; unmatched junction nucleotides: 11. The DNA of the CDR3 is TGCGCCAGCAACCGAGGGGGACTAGCGGGAGCTATCTACAATGAGCAGTTCTTC. Encoded protein: CASNRGGLAGAIYNEQFF.

The chain combines TRBV6-5 with TRBJ2-3; D possibly corresponds to TRBD1 (5 bases). The CDR3 is made up of 15 amino acids. V dropped 5 bases and J dropped 2 bases, with 14 bases sitting between them. Germline V gene data show CDR1 as MNHEY and CDR2 as SVGAGI. The CDR3 loop reads CASSNQGLTTDTQYF. CDR3 in DNA: TGTGCCAGCAGTAACCAGGGTCTAACCACAGATACGCAGTATTTT.

This sequence joins TRBV10-3 and TRBJ1-5, with D possibly matching TRBD1 (6 bases). V lost 6 bases and J 4 bases, leaving 10 bases between the germline ends. CDR1 ENHRY and CDR2 SYGVKD come from the germline V gene. This CDR3 is 13 amino acids long. CDR3 in amino acids: CAIRGGGNQPQHF. The CDR3 DNA reads as TGTGCCATCAGGGGAGGGGGGAATCAGCCCCAGCATTTT.

The chain combines TRBV7-2 with TRBJ2-1, with D possibly being TRBD2 (6 bases). The V end lost 2 bases, the J end lost 6 bases, and 11 bases lay between the germline ends. Germline values: CDR1 SGHTA, CDR2 FQGNSA. This CDR3 spans 14 amino acids. CDR3 amino acids: CASSLTGTLNEQFF. In DNA, the CDR3 is TGTGCCAGCAGCTTAACCGGGACTCTCAATGAGCAGTTCTTC.

The V and J genes are TRBV7-6 and TRBJ1-1; D unclear. The CDR3 consists of 14 residues. Germline loops: CDR1 SGHVS, CDR2 FNYEAQ. V shed 3 bases and J shed 3 bases, with 11 bases lying between them. CDR3 in DNA: TGTGCCAGCAGCTTTCTCGGAGACGACACTGAAGCTTTCTTT. Translating gives CASSFLGDDTEAFF.

The J gene is TRBJ2-7, the V gene TRBV7-2, with TRBD1 identical over 11 bases. Germline CDR1 is SGHTA and CDR2 is FQGNSA. Trimming removed 4 bases from V and 3 bases from J; junction bases left unmatched: 8. CDR3 length equals 16 residues. This CDR3 is CASSSTSGTGGYEQYF. The CDR3 DNA sequence: TGTGCCAGCAGCTCGACGTCCGGGACAGGGGGCTACGAGCAGTACTTC.

The chain couples TRBV7-6 to TRBJ2-2, with 10 bases fitting TRBD2. With 5 bases clipped from V and 1 base from J, the junction kept 10 bases outside the gene matches. The CDR3 is made up of 18 amino acids. Germline CDR1 and CDR2: SGHVS and FNYEAQ. The CDR3 is CASSPRAGGDLNTGELFF. The CDR3 DNA is TGTGCCAGCAGCCCTAGAGCGGGGGGGGACCTGAACACCGGGGAGCTGTTTTTT.

The chain recombines TRBV5-1 with TRBJ2-5; 9 bases align to TRBD1. CDR1 SGHRS and CDR2 YFSETQ come from the germline V gene. The junction had 4 bases not matched to a gene; V was cut back by 2 bases and J by 5 bases. The CDR3 consists of 14 residues. The chain's CDR3 is CASSFTTGGETQYF. The CDR3 coding sequence is TGCGCCAGCAGCTTTACGACAGGGGGTGAGACCCAGTACTTC.

V and J are TRBV10-2 and TRBJ1-1; tentatively, D is TRBD1 (6 bases). This CDR3 region has 14 residues. Looked up from germline, CDR1 is WSHSY and CDR2 is SAAADI. Trimming removed 4 bases at V and 2 bases at J, with 11 bases between. CDR3 sequence: CASSATGTNTEAFF. In nucleotides, the CDR3 is TGCGCCAGCAGTGCCACTGGGACAAACACTGAAGCTTTCTTT.

The chain has TRBV29-1 and TRBJ2-1; TRBD2 agrees at 7 bases. The V and J ends lost 1 base and 9 bases, in that order; junction bases with no gene match: 6. CDR3 length equals 13 residues. Germline V gene data show CDR1 as SQVTM and CDR2 as ANQGSEA. CDR3 region: CSVEGLAASEQFF. The CDR3, as DNA: TGCAGCGTTGAAGGACTAGCCGCGTCTGAGCAGTTCTTC.

The CDR3 nucleotides read TGTGCCAGCAGTTCGACAGATACGCAGTATTTT. Translation gives CASSSTDTQYF. This rearrangement joins TRBV6-2 or TRBV6-3 to TRBJ2-3; D ambiguous. Trimming removed 4 bases from V and 3 bases from J, with 2 bases in between. The CDR3 sequence is 11 residues long. The V gene's germline CDR1 is MNHEY and CDR2 SVGEGT.

The V call is TRBV4-2, the J call TRBJ1-1; D perhaps matches TRBD1 (6 bases). Germline loops: CDR1 LGHNA, CDR2 YNFKEQ. V was shortened by 4 bases and J by 7 bases, with 13 bases between the two germline ends. The CDR3 extends over 13 amino acids. CDR3 loop: CASSRETGFEAFF. DNA of the CDR3: TGTGCCAGCAGCCGCGAGACAGGTTTTGAAGCTTTCTTT.

The chain joins TRBV6-5 to TRBJ2-1; 8 bases map to TRBD2. Germline lookup yields CDR1 MNHEY and CDR2 SVGAGI. With V trimmed by 5 bases and J by 8 bases, 8 bases remained unmatched. This CDR3 has 14 amino acids. The CDR3 loop reads CASSPPGGIHEQFF. The CDR3 DNA reads as TGTGCCAGCAGTCCCCCGGGGGGGATACATGAGCAGTTCTTC.

This clone was counted once. This chain joins TRBV14 and TRBJ2-7, with TRBD1 matching over 7 bases. J was trimmed by 3 bases and V by 5 bases; bases with no gene match: 10. This CDR3 has 15 residues. Germline-derived CDR1 and CDR2 are SGHDN and FVKESK. CDR3 protein: CASSLDRARFYEQYF. The CDR3 nucleotides read TGTGCCAGCAGCTTAGACAGGGCGCGCTTCTACGAGCAGTACTTC.

The chain couples TRBV6-5 to TRBJ2-5; tentatively, D is TRBD2 (5 bases). The CDR3 runs to 15 residues. Germline loops: CDR1 MNHEY, CDR2 SVGAGI. Trimming removed 2 bases at V and 3 bases at J, with 13 bases between. CDR3 residues: CASSYGGNLKETQYF. In DNA form, the CDR3 reads TGTGCCAGCAGTTACGGAGGAAACCTAAAAGAGACCCAGTACTTC.